This T cell receptor (beta chain) was sequenced in a study of Ad26.COV2.S vaccination and SARS-CoV-2 variants. The study's findings and limits: With respect to non-spike TCR breadth, vaccine and placebo recipients were similar.

Per the germline V gene, CDR1 is MNHEY and CDR2 is SMNVEV (reference sequence). The CDR3 contains 15 residues. V trimming: 5 bases; J trimming: 4 bases; junction bases outside the gene matches: 10. For this clone: Its antigen is unidentified.

Generated by immunoSEQ multiplex PCR, the TCRdb table keeps only in-frame clones and is missing some. This sample has roughly 700,000 clones, with about 90% found just once. Noted treatment: 15 to 20 received Ad26.COV2.S at low or high dose, single or two shots; a few received placebo; per-sample allocation not given. Sampling occurred on day 63 after the first vaccine or placebo injection. The sequencing used peripheral blood, collected in a trial of Ad26.COV2.S vaccine versus placebo. This chain connects TRBV27 to TRBJ1-2, with 7 positions matching TRBD1. The sequence was obtained from a person between 18 and 60 years old who received the Ad26.COV2.S COVID-19 vaccine or a placebo. CDR3 sequence reads: CASSGSGGLGYGYTF. In DNA, the CDR3 is TGTGCCAGCAGTGGATCAGGGGGACTAGGCTATGGCTACACCTTC.